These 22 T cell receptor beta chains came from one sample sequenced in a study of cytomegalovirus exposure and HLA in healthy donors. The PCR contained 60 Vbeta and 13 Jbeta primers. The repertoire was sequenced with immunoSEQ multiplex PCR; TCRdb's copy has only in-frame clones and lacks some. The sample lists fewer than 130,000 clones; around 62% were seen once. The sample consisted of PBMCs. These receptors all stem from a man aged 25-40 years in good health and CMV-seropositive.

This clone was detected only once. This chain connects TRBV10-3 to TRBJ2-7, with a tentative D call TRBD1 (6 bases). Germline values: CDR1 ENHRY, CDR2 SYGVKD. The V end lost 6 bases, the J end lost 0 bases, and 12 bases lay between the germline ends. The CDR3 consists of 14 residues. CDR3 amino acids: CAIRGQTDSYEQYF. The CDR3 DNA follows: TGTGCCATCAGAGGACAGACGGACTCCTACGAGCAGTACTTC.

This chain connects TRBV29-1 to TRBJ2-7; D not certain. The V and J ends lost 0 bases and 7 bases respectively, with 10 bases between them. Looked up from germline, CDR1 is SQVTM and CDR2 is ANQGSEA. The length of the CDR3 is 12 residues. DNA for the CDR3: TGCAGCGTTGAAGATCAAACACGAGAGCAGTACTTC. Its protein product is CSVEDQTREQYF.

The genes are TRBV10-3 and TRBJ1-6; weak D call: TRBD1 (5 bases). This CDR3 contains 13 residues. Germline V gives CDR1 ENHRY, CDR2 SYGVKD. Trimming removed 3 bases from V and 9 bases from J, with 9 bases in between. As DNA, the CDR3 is TGTGCCATCAGTGACAGGGAGGTTTCACCCCTCCACTTT. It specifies CAISDREVSPLHF.

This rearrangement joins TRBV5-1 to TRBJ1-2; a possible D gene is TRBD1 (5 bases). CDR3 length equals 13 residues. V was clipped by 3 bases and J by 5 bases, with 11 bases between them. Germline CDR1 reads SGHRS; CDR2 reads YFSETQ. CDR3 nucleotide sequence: TGCGCCAGCAGCTCCCAGGGTTCTTATGGCTACACCTTC. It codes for CASSSQGSYGYTF.

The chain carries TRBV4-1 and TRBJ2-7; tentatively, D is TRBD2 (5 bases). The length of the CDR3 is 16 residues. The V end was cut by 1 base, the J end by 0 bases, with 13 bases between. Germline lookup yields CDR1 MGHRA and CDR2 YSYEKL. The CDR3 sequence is CASSQGSMGDSYEQYF. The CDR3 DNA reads TGCGCCAGCAGCCAAGGGAGCATGGGAGACTCCTACGAGCAGTACTTC.

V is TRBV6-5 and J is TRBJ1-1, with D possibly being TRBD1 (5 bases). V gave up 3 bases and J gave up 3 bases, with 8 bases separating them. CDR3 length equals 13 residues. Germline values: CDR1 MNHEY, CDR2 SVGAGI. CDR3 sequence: CASSYGGDTEAFF. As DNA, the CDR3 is TGTGCCAGCAGTTATGGGGGGGACACTGAAGCTTTCTTT.

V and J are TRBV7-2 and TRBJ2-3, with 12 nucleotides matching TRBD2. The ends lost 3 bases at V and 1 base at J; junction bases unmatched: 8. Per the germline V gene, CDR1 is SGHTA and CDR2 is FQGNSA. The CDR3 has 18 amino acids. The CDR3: CASSFFPLAGGGTDTQYF. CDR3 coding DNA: TGTGCCAGCAGCTTTTTCCCGCTAGCGGGGGGGGGCACAGATACGCAGTATTTT.

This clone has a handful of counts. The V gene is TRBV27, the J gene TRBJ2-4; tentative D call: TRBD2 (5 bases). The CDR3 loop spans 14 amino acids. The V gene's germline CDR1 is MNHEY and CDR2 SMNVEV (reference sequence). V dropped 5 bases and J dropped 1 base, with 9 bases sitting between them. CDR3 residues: CASSMGGAKNIQYF. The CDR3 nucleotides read TGTGCCAGCAGTATGGGCGGGGCCAAAAACATTCAGTACTTC.

CDR3 bases: TGTGCCAGCAGCTTGGGAGGAGACTCTGGAAACACCATATATTTT. Amino acid sequence: CASSLGGDSGNTIYF. The chain carries TRBV5-4 and TRBJ1-3; the D is unclear. CDR1 SGHNT and CDR2 YYREEE come from the germline V gene (reference sequence). V dropped 0 bases and J dropped 0 bases, with 7 bases sitting between them. The CDR3 length is 15 residues.

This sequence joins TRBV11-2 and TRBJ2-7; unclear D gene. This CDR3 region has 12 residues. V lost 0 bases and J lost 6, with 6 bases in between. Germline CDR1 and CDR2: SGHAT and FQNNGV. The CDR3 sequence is CASSLDIREQYF. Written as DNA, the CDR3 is TGTGCCAGCAGCTTAGATATCCGCGAGCAGTACTTC.

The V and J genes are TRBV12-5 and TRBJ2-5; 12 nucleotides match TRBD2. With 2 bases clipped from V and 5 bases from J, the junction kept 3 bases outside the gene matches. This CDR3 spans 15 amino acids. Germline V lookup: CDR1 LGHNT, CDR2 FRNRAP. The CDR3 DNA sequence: TGTGCTAGTGGTTTGACTAGCGGGGGGCCGGAGACCCAGTACTTC. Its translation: CASGLTSGGPETQYF.

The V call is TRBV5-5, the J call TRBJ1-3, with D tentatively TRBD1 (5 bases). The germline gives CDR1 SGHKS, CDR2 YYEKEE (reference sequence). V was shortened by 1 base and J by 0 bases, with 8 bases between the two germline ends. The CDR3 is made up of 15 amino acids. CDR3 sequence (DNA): TGTGCCAGCAGCTTGTCAGGGCCCTCTGGAAACACCATATATTTT. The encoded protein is CASSLSGPSGNTIYF.

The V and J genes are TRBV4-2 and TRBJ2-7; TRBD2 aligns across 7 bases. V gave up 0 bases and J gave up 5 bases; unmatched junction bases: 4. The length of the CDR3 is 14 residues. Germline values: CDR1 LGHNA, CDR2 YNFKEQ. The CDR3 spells CASSQEGEGHEQYF. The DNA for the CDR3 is TGTGCCAGCAGCCAAGAAGGGGAGGGCCACGAGCAGTACTTC.

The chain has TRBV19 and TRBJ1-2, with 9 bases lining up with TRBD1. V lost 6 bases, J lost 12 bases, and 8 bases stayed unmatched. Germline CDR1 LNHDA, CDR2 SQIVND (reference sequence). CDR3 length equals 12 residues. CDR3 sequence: CASRERTGEHTF. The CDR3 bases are TGTGCCAGTAGGGAGCGGACAGGGGAGCACACCTTC. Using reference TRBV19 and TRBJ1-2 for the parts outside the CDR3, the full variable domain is DGGITQSPKYLFRKEGQNVTLSCEQNLNHDAMYWYRQDPGQGLRLIYYSQIVNDFQKGDIAEGYSVSREKKESFPLTVTSAQKNPTAFYLCASRERTGEHTFGSGTRLTVV.

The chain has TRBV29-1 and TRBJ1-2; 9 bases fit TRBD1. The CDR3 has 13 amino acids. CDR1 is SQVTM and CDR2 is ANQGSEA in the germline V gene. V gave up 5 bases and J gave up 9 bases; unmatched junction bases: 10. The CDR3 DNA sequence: TGCAGCGTTACTCGGGACAGGGCTCGGAGCTACACCTTC. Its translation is CSVTRDRARSYTF.

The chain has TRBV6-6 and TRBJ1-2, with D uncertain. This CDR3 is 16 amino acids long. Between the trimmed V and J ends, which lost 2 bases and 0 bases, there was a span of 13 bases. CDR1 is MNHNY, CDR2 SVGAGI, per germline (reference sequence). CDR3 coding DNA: TGTGCCAGCAGTTACCCCGGGGAGCCATCTAACTATGGCTACACCTTC. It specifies CASSYPGEPSNYGYTF.

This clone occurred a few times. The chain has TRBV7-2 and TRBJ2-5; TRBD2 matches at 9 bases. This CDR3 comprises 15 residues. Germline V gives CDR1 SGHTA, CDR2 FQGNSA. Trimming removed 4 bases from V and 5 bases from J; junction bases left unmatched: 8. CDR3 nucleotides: TGTGCCAGCAGCTCCATGCGGGGGGGCCTCGAGACCCAGTACTTC. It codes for CASSSMRGGLETQYF.

Written as DNA, the CDR3 is TGTGCCAGCAGTGAAGAGTCCCGAGCGGACTCCTACGAGCAGTACTTC. Its protein product is CASSEESRADSYEQYF. V gene TRBV25-1 combines with J gene TRBJ2-7; D possibly corresponds to TRBD2 (5 bases). This CDR3 contains 16 residues. V was trimmed by 2 bases and J by 0 bases, leaving 14 bases between them. CDR1 is MGHDK, CDR2 SYGVNS, per germline.

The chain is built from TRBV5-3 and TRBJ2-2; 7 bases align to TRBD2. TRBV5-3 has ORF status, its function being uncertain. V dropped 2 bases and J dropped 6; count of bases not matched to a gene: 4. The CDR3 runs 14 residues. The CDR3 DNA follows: TGTGCCAGAAGCTTAGGACTAGGCCCCGGGGAGCTGTTTTTT. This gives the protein CARSLGLGPGELFF.

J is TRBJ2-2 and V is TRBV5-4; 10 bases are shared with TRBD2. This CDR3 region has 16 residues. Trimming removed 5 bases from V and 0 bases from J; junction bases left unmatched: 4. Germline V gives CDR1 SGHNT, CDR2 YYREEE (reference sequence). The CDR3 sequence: CASSALAGANTGELFF. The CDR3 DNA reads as TGTGCCAGCAGTGCGCTAGCGGGGGCGAACACCGGGGAGCTGTTTTTT.

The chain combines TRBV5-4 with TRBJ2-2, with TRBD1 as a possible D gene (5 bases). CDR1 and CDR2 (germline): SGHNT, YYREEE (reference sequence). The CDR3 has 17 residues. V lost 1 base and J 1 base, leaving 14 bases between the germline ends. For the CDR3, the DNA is TGTGCCAGCAGCTTGTACCAGGGAAATCGGAACACCGGGGAGCTGTTTTTT. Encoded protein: CASSLYQGNRNTGELFF. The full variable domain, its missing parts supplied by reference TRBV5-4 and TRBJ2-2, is ETGVTQSPTHLIKTRGQQVTLRCSSQSGHNTVSWYQQALGQGPQFIFQYYREEENGRGNFPPRFSGLQFPNYSSELNVNALELDDSALYLCASSLYQGNRNTGELFFGEGSRLTVL.

Here the CDR3 reads CASSLVRRDGIAFF. As DNA, the CDR3 is TGTGCCAGCAGCTTAGTAAGGAGGGACGGGATAGCTTTCTTT. The chain recombines TRBV7-9 with TRBJ1-1; D may be TRBD1 (5 bases). CDR1 is SEHNR and CDR2 is FQNEAQ in the germline V gene (reference sequence). V was shortened by 1 base and J by 10 bases, with 16 bases between the two germline ends. The CDR3 extends over 14 amino acids.